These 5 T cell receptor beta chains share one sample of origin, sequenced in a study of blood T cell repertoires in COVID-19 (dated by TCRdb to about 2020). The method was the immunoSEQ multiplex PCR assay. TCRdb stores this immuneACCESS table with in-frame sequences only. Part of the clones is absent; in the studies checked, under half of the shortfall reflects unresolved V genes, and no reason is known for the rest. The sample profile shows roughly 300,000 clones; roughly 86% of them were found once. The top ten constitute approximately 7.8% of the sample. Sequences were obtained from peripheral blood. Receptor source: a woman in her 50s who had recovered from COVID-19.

In nucleotides, the CDR3 is TGTGCCACCAGGGCGGGGGACCAAGAGACCCAGTACTTC. As protein: CATRAGDQETQYF. The chain is built from TRBV6-6 and TRBJ2-5; the match to TRBD2 covers 7 bases. The V gene's germline CDR1 is MNHNY and CDR2 SVGAGI (reference sequence). The CDR3 length is 13 residues. The trim removed 10 bases at V and 0 bases at J, leaving 5 bases unmatched.

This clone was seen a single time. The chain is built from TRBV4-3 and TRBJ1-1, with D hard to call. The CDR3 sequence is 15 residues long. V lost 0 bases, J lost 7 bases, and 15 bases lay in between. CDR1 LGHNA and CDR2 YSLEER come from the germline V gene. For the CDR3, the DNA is TGCGCCAGCAGCCAAGATCCTAGGGTGGGGAGTGAAGCTTTCTTT. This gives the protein CASSQDPRVGSEAFF.

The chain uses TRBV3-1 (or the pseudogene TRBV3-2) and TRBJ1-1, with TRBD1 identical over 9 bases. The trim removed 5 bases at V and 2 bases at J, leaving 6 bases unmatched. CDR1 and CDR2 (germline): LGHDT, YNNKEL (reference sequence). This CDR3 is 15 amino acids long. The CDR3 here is CASSYTDRGNTEAFF. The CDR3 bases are TGTGCCAGCAGCTATACGGACAGGGGAAACACTGAAGCTTTCTTT.

CDR3 in DNA: TGTGCCAGCAGTCGAGGGCAGAGCTCCTATAATTCACCCCTCCACTTT. Its protein product is CASSRGQSSYNSPLHF. The V gene is TRBV2, the J gene TRBJ1-6; D not resolved. Germline V lookup: CDR1 SNHLY, CDR2 FYNNEI. The CDR3 contains 16 residues. V gave up 5 bases and J gave up 0 bases, with 11 bases separating them.

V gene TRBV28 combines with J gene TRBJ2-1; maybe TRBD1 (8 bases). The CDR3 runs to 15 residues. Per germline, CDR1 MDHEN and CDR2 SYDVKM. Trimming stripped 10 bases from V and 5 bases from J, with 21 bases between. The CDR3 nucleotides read TGTGCCACCAGGACAAAAGCGGGACAGGACAATGAGCAGTTCTTC. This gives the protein CATRTKAGQDNEQFF.